This T cell receptor beta chain was found in a study of long-term antiretroviral therapy in people with HIV. Study-wide results and limits: Narrower CDR3 length ranges marked HIV repertoires relative to controls. Relative to transplant donor controls, diversity remained lower despite increasing after ART.

Sequencing relied on immunoSEQ assay v3.0, run at survey level. Some clones are missing from TCRdb's copy, which holds only in-frame ones; the method was immunoSEQ multiplex PCR. The sample comprises 15,000 to 20,000 clones, 75% to 85% of which are singletons, and over 7.5% rests with the top ten. J lost 7 bases, V lost 5 bases, and 11 bases had no gene match. The CDR3 totals 16 residues. Germline loops: CDR1 SGHTA, CDR2 FQGNSA. This clone has just a few counts. Its antigen is as yet unknown. V usage is TRBV7-2 and J usage is TRBJ1-5, with TRBD1 matching over 10 bases. The origin of this receptor is a man in his fifties with HIV. Sample: unsorted PBMCs, taken 0.3 years before starting antiretroviral therapy. CDR3 nucleotides: TGTGCCAGCAGCCCGGGGGACAGGGGTGTGGGCCAGCCCCAGCATTTT. It codes for CASSPGDRGVGQPQHF.